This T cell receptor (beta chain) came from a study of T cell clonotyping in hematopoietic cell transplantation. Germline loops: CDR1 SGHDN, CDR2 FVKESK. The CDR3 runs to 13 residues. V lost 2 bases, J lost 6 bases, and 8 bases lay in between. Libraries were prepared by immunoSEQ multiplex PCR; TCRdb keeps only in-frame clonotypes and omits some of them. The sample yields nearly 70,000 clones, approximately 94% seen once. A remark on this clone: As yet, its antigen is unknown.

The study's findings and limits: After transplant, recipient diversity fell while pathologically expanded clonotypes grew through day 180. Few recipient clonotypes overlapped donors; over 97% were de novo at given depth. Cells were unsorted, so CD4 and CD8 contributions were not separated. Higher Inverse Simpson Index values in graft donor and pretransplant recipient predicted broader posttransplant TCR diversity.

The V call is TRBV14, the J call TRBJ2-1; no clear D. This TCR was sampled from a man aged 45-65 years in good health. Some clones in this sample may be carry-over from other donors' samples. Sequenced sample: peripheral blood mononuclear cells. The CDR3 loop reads CASSQFWGNEQFF. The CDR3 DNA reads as TGTGCCAGCAGCCAATTTTGGGGCAATGAGCAGTTCTTC.